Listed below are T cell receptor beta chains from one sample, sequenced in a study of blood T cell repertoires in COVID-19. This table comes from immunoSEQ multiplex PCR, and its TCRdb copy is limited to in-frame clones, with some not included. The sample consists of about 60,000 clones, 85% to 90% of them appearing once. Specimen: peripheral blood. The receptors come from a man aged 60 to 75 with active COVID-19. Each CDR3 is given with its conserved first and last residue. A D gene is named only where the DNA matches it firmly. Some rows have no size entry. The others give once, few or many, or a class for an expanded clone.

TGTGCCAGCGCTCAGGATGGGAGCAATCAGCCCCAGCATTTT	CASAQDGSNQPQHF	-	-	TRBV7-2	TRBJ1-5
TGTGCCAGCAGCGCGGGGACAGGGGGCACAGATACGCAGTATTTT	CASSAGTGGTDTQYF	TRBD1	once	TRBV9	TRBJ2-3
TGTGCCAGCAGCCAAACAGGGTTATTTAATGAAAAACTGTTTTTT	CASSQTGLFNEKLFF	-	-	TRBV7-2	TRBJ1-4
TGTGCCATCAGTTTAGCGGGGGAGGGTGCTACGCAGTATTTT	CAISLAGEGATQYF	TRBD2	-	TRBV10-3	TRBJ2-3
TGTGCCAGCAGTTACACTTGGGACAGGAGTTACGAGCAGTACTTC	CASSYTWDRSYEQYF	TRBD1	-	TRBV6-5	TRBJ2-7
TGTGCCAGCAGTGAAGCGTTCGGACAGGGAGGCTACGAGCAGTACTTC	CASSEAFGQGGYEQYF	TRBD1	-	TRBV2	TRBJ2-7
TGTGCCAGCAGTTTAGCCCAGAACTATGGCTACACCTTC	CASSLAQNYGYTF	-	-	TRBV28	TRBJ1-2
TGTGCCAGCAGCCTCAATGGCGAGGCTAATGAAAAACTGTTTTTT	CASSLNGEANEKLFF	-	-	TRBV7-8	TRBJ1-4
TGCAGTGCTAGTCCCAGGACTACCCCATACGAGCAGTACTTC	CSASPRTTPYEQYF	-	few	TRBV20-1	TRBJ2-7
TGCGCCAGCACCGATGGTAGCGGGACCTACTACGAGCAGTACTTC	CASTDGSGTYYEQYF	TRBD2	-	TRBV10-2	TRBJ2-7
TGTGCCAGCAGTTCGGCGGGAGGGGACTCCTACGAGCAGTACTTC	CASSSAGGDSYEQYF	TRBD2	-	TRBV6-2/TRBV6-3	TRBJ2-7
TGTGCCAGCAGCCAAGCTCTAGCGGGGATTCCCTACGAGCAGTACTTC	CASSQALAGIPYEQYF	TRBD2	-	TRBV3-1/TRBV3-2	TRBJ2-7
TGTGCCATCAGTGACAGGGGGCGAAACAATGAGCAGTTCTTC	CAISDRGRNNEQFF	TRBD1	-	TRBV10-3	TRBJ2-1
TGTGCTAGTGGCAGGTCCCGGGACAACAACAATGAGCAGTTCTTC	CASGRSRDNNNEQFF	-	-	TRBV12-5	TRBJ2-1
TGCGCCAGCAGCCCCGTGATGGGTCTAGTTGGATACGAGCAGTACTTC	CASSPVMGLVGYEQYF	-	-	TRBV5-1	TRBJ2-7
TGCGCCAGCAGCTTGCCCCCGGGACAAGGAGTATCTAGCACAGATACGCAGTATTTT	CASSLPPGQGVSSTDTQYF	-	-	TRBV5-1	TRBJ2-3
TGTGCCAGCAGCTGGGGGGGCAAACGGCCCCTCCACTTT	CASSWGGKRPLHF	-	many	TRBV11-2	TRBJ1-6
TGTGCCAGCAGTTGGGGGCTAGCGGGAGGGCCTTACGAGCAGTACTTC	CASSWGLAGGPYEQYF	TRBD2	-	TRBV27	TRBJ2-7
TGCAGCGTTGAAGGCCTCACGGGGACCGGGGAGCTGTTTTTT	CSVEGLTGTGELFF	-	once	TRBV29-1	TRBJ2-2
TGTGCCAGCAGTGAAGCGCTTGGCAGGGGCTACACCTTC	CASSEALGRGYTF	-	-	TRBV6-1	TRBJ1-2
TGTGCCATCTCGTATACTAGCGGGAGAACTCGTTACAATGAGCAGTTCTTC	CAISYTSGRTRYNEQFF	TRBD2	-	TRBV10-3	TRBJ2-1
TGCACCAGCAGCCTAAGGACAGGGAACCTCTCTGGGGCCAACGTCCTGACTTTC	CTSSLRTGNLSGANVLTF	-	once	TRBV1	TRBJ2-6
TGTGCCATCAGTAAACAGGGGGCGCACAAGGACGAGCAGTACTTC	CAISKQGAHKDEQYF	TRBD1	once	TRBV10-3	TRBJ2-7
TGTGCCAGCAGCCCGCCGGACTTGCAGGGGGACACAGATACGCAGTATTTT	CASSPPDLQGDTDTQYF	TRBD1	-	TRBV7-3	TRBJ2-3
TGTGCCAGCAGCCAAATCGACGGAGGATCACCCCTCCACTTT	CASSQIDGGSPLHF	-	-	TRBV27	TRBJ1-6
TGCGCCAGCAGCTTATCGGGACTCCCTAGGGGTGAGCAGTTCTTC	CASSLSGLPRGEQFF	-	-	TRBV5-1	TRBJ2-1
TGTGCCAGCATGGACAGCTTGGGCGAGCAGTACTTC	CASMDSLGEQYF	-	-	TRBV2	TRBJ2-7
TGCGCCAGCAGCTTGTGGCAGGCTGGGGGAAACACCATATATTTT	CASSLWQAGGNTIYF	-	-	TRBV5-1	TRBJ1-3
TGTGCCAGCAGCCAGATTAGAAGCGGGGTTTTTCAAGAGACCCAGTACTTC	CASSQIRSGVFQETQYF	TRBD2	-	TRBV14	TRBJ2-5
TGCAGCGGAACAGGGTGGCAGACCGAGACCCAGTACTTC	CSGTGWQTETQYF	-	-	TRBV29-1	TRBJ2-5
TGTGCCAGCAGCTTGTCGGTCCTAGCGGGGGCACGGAACACCGGGGAGCTGTTTTTT	CASSLSVLAGARNTGELFF	TRBD2	-	TRBV5-4	TRBJ2-2
TGTGCCAGTAGCGAGGGTGTGACCTACGAGCAGTACTTC	CASSEGVTYEQYF	-	-	TRBV19	TRBJ2-7
TGCGCCAGCAGCTTGCAGGGTCCGGTGAACACTGAAGCTTTCTTT	CASSLQGPVNTEAFF	-	-	TRBV5-1	TRBJ1-1
TGCAGTGCTAGTTGGCGGGGGGGCCACGGTACGCAGTATTTT	CSASWRGGHGTQYF	TRBD2	-	TRBV20-1	TRBJ2-3
TGTGCCAGCAGCCTCGACGGCCTGCCGGGTCGCGAGCAGTACTTC	CASSLDGLPGREQYF	-	few	TRBV7-9	TRBJ2-7
TGTGCCAGCAGCACTAGACAGGGCTATAATTCACCCCTCCACTTT	CASSTRQGYNSPLHF	TRBD1	-	TRBV28	TRBJ1-6
TGTGCCAGCCGAACCAGGACTATAACCGGGGAGCTGTTTTTT	CASRTRTITGELFF	-	-	TRBV28	TRBJ2-2
TGCAGCGTTGTGGGGACTTGGGGGGAGGGTGAGCAGTTCTTC	CSVVGTWGEGEQFF	TRBD2	-	TRBV29-1	TRBJ2-1
TGTGCCAGTAAAGCTGGGACAGGGGCTACCGGGGAGCTGTTTTTT	CASKAGTGATGELFF	TRBD1	-	TRBV19	TRBJ2-2
TGTGCCAGTAATGGACAGGGGAACACTGAAGCTTTCTTT	CASNGQGNTEAFF	TRBD1	-	TRBV18	TRBJ1-1
TGTGCCAGCAGCGGGTGGTCAGGAAGCTCTGGAAACACCATATATTTT	CASSGWSGSSGNTIYF	-	-	TRBV11-2	TRBJ1-3
TGTGCCAGCAGCTTAGAGCAGGGGTTGAGTTCAGATACGCAGTATTTT	CASSLEQGLSSDTQYF	-	-	TRBV11-2	TRBJ2-3
TGTGCCAGCTCACAGGGGTACAATGAGCAGTTCTTC	CASSQGYNEQFF	-	-	TRBV18	TRBJ2-1
TGCAGTGCTAGTGAGGTGGGGCTCTCCTACAATGAGCAGTTCTTC	CSASEVGLSYNEQFF	-	-	TRBV20-1	TRBJ2-1
TGTGCCAGCAGCGAACAGAGGGCTAGAACCGGGGAGCTGTTTTTT	CASSEQRARTGELFF	-	-	TRBV28	TRBJ2-2
TGTGCCAGCAGCGTAGGTGGCAGATCGAATTCACCCCTCCACTTT	CASSVGGRSNSPLHF	-	few	TRBV9	TRBJ1-6
TGTGCCAGCAGCGTGCGGGGACGCACAGATACGCAGTATTTT	CASSVRGRTDTQYF	-	-	TRBV9	TRBJ2-3
TGTGCCAGCAGCTTGGTGGGGCTAGGCAATGAGCAGTTCTTC	CASSLVGLGNEQFF	-	once	TRBV5-4	TRBJ2-1
TGTGCCAGCAGTGGCCCCGGGGGGAATGAGCAGTTCTTC	CASSGPGGNEQFF	TRBD2	-	TRBV7-9	TRBJ2-1
TGTGCCAGCAGTTTACGGGACACAGATACGCAGTATTTT	CASSLRDTDTQYF	-	few	TRBV12-3/TRBV12-4	TRBJ2-3
TGTGCCAGCAGTCTTAGCGGGGGGGCCATCGGTCCTGAGACCCAGTACTTC	CASSLSGGAIGPETQYF	TRBD2	-	TRBV7-8	TRBJ2-5
TGTGCCAGCAGTTTAAGAGGGCAGGCCGGCTATCAGCCCCAGCATTTT	CASSLRGQAGYQPQHF	-	-	TRBV28	TRBJ1-5